Following are 20 T cell receptor beta chains from one sample sequenced in a study of neurological immune-mediated disorders (dated by TCRdb to the late 2010s). The library relied on 5' RACE. Instrument used: Illumina HiSeq 2500. The public reads were reprocessed in TCRdb via fastp at Q25 and MiXCR, keeping in-frame beta chains. Each record represents a unique CDR3 protein, reported with the most common genes and DNA among its rows. The sample has tens of thousands of distinct CDR3 sequences on record, roughly 4.7% of them singletons. Around 2.2% of the sample comes from the top ten. The sequenced sample was PBMCs. All receptors come from a woman in her 30s with multiple sclerosis.

This clonotype was observed at least ten times. The chain is built from TRBV29-1 and TRBJ1-2; D is possibly TRBD1 (6 bases). Germline V gene data show CDR1 as SQVTM and CDR2 as ANQGSEA. The CDR3 runs 12 residues. The germline V and J ends were trimmed by 6 bases and 5 bases, with 13 bases remaining between them. The CDR3 sequence is CSVEDSLYGYTF. The DNA for the CDR3 is TGCAGCGTCGAGGACAGCCTTTATGGCTACACCTTC.

The V call is TRBV5-5, the J call TRBJ1-1; D gene ambiguous. Germline CDR1 SGHKS, CDR2 YYEKEE (reference sequence). Trimming took off 1 base at V and 1 base at J, with 11 bases between the two ends. The CDR3 sequence is 15 residues long. The CDR3 DNA sequence: TGTGCCAGCAGCTTGATGAGCAGACAGAACACTGAAGCTTTCTTT. Translated: CASSLMSRQNTEAFF. Full variable domain (remainder filled in from reference TRBV5-5 and TRBJ1-1): DAGVTQSPTHLIKTRGQQVTLRCSPISGHKSVSWYQQVLGQGPQFIFQYYEKEERGRGNFPDRFSARQFPNYSSELNVNALLLGDSALYLCASSLMSRQNTEAFFGQGTRLTVV.

This clonotype was counted at least ten times. The V gene is TRBV20-1, the J gene TRBJ1-2, with 11 bases aligning to TRBD1. The germline V gene has CDR1 DFQATT and CDR2 SNEGSKA (reference sequence). CDR3 length equals 14 residues. J was trimmed by 6 bases and V by 3 bases; bases with no gene match: 6. CDR3 coding DNA: TGCAGTGCTAGGGGGGGACAGGGGGAACATGGCTACACCTTC. Its protein is CSARGGQGEHGYTF.

This clonotype was seen only a few times. This rearrangement joins TRBV20-1 to TRBJ1-4, with 9 bases identical to TRBD1. Germline V gene lookup returns CDR1 DFQATT and CDR2 SNEGSKA (reference sequence). The V segment lost 3 bases and the J segment 10 bases; nucleotides outside the gene matches: 6. The CDR3 consists of 13 residues. The CDR3 is CSARQGQGLKLFF. The CDR3 nucleotides read TGCAGTGCTAGGCAGGGACAGGGCTTAAAACTGTTTTTT.

On this clonotype: The DNA is omitted, as the CDR3 cannot be located on it reliably, and the CDR3 follows TCRdb's listing. The V call is TRBV5-1, the J call TRBJ1-6. Germline assignment: CDR1 SGHRS and CDR2 YFSETQ. Both ends counted, the CDR3 spans 21 residues. The CDR3 is CDSSFYICSARDLAGNSPLHF.

In this sample, this clonotype turned up a few times. The V and J genes are TRBV7-9 and TRBJ2-1, with TRBD1 matching 12 bases. Germline V gene data show CDR1 as SEHNR and CDR2 as FQNEAQ (reference sequence). This CDR3 spans 15 amino acids. V lost 4 bases, J lost 6 bases, and 4 bases stayed unmatched. Here the CDR3 DNA reads TGTGCCAGCAGCTGGGACAGGGGGCCCTCCAATGAGCAGTTCTTC. Protein sequence: CASSWDRGPSNEQFF. Filled out from reference TRBV7-9 and TRBJ2-1, the complete variable domain reads DTGVSQNPRHKITKRGQNVTFRCDPISEHNRLYWYRQTLGQGPEFLTYFQNEAQLEKSRLLSDRFSAERPKGSFSTLEIQRTEQGDSAMYLCASSWDRGPSNEQFFGPGTRLTVL.

This clonotype was detected many times. V usage is TRBV10-1 and J usage is TRBJ2-5, with D perhaps matching TRBD2 (5 bases). The germline V gene encodes CDR1 WNHNN and CDR2 SYGVQD (reference sequence). The V end was cut by 0 bases, the J end by 0 bases, with 5 bases between. This CDR3 has 14 residues. The CDR3 bases are TGCGCCAGCAGTGAGTCGGACTACCAAGAGACCCAGTACTTC. Protein: CASSESDYQETQYF.

Many counts were recorded for this clonotype. This chain joins TRBV29-1 and TRBJ2-3, with D unclear. Deletions cut 4 bases from V and 2 bases from J, with 7 bases between. Germline CDR1 SQVTM, CDR2 ANQGSEA. CDR3 length: 12 amino acids. The CDR3 nucleotides read TGCAGCGTTGTTGAATACACAGATACGCAGTATTTT. Translated: CSVVEYTDTQYF.

This clonotype appeared many times. J is TRBJ2-1 and V is TRBV5-1, with a tentative D call TRBD1 (5 bases). The CDR3 totals 14 residues. Germline CDR1 SGHRS, CDR2 YFSETQ. The germline V and J ends were trimmed by 0 bases and 3 bases, with 7 bases remaining between them. The CDR3 DNA follows: TGCGCCAGCAGCTTGGGACAGAACTACAATGAGCAGTTCTTC. It codes for CASSLGQNYNEQFF.

This clonotype was detected ten times or more. V gene TRBV20-1 combines with J gene TRBJ2-5, with 7 nucleotides matching TRBD1. Unmatched junction bases numbered 9, after V lost 3 bases and J lost 2 bases. Germline CDR1 is DFQATT and CDR2 is SNEGSKA (reference sequence). This CDR3 has 15 amino acids. The CDR3 loop is CSASFSPGQQETQYF. The CDR3 DNA reads TGCAGTGCTAGTTTCTCCCCGGGACAGCAAGAGACCCAGTACTTC.

This clonotype was detected ten times or more. The chain employs TRBV20-1 and TRBJ2-1, with 7 bases aligning to TRBD2. The V gene end was trimmed by 2 bases and the J gene end by 0 bases; junction bases not matched to a gene: 1. Per the germline V gene, CDR1 is DFQATT and CDR2 is SNEGSKA (reference sequence). The CDR3 length is 14 residues. Here the CDR3 DNA reads TGCAGTGCTAGAAAGCGGGACTCCTACAATGAGCAGTTCTTC. It yields the protein CSARKRDSYNEQFF.

At least ten counts were recorded for this clonotype. This chain links TRBV20-1 with TRBJ2-2; a possible D gene is TRBD2 (5 bases). The CDR3 contains 15 residues. Germline CDR1 reads DFQATT; CDR2 reads SNEGSKA (reference sequence). The V gene lost 6 bases and the J gene lost 0 bases, with 14 bases spanning the gap. CDR3 bases: TGCAGTGCCCAAAGGACTGGGCCGAACACCGGGGAGCTGTTTTTT. It translates to CSAQRTGPNTGELFF.

This clonotype appeared many times. The chain has TRBV5-1 and TRBJ2-1; TRBD2 aligns across 7 bases. The ends lost 0 bases at V and 6 bases at J; junction bases unmatched: 6. This CDR3 spans 15 amino acids. Germline loops: CDR1 SGHRS, CDR2 YFSETQ. The CDR3 bases are TGCGCCAGCAGCTTGGGAGGGAGGGCCTCCAATGAGCAGTTCTTC. Its protein product is CASSLGGRASNEQFF.

The table lists this clonotype with many counts. This chain connects TRBV5-1 to TRBJ2-5; D ambiguous. Deletions cut 4 bases from V and 5 bases from J, with 9 bases between. CDR1 is SGHRS and CDR2 is YFSETQ in the germline V gene. The CDR3 has 12 amino acids. The CDR3 is CASSVESETQYF. In DNA form, the CDR3 reads TGCGCCAGCAGCGTCGAGAGTGAGACCCAGTACTTC.

This clonotype was counted many times. Here the CDR3 DNA reads TGTGCCAGCAGCCAAGGGACACCGATCGATGGCTACACCTTC. It yields the protein CASSQGTPIDGYTF. The chain couples TRBV3-1 to TRBJ1-2; a possible D gene is TRBD1 (5 bases). The CDR3 extends over 14 amino acids. Trimming took 1 base from V and 6 from J, leaving 12 bases between them. Per the germline V gene, CDR1 is LGHDT and CDR2 is YNNKEL (reference sequence).

This clonotype has a count of ten or more. The chain joins TRBV5-1 to TRBJ2-5; TRBD2 aligns across 12 bases. Germline CDR1 reads SGHRS; CDR2 reads YFSETQ. CDR3 length: 16 amino acids. The junction had 8 bases not matched to a gene; V was cut back by 4 bases and J by 4 bases. The CDR3 protein is CASSRSLAGGRETQYF. CDR3 coding DNA: TGCGCCAGCAGCCGCAGTCTAGCGGGGGGGCGAGAGACCCAGTACTTC.

This clonotype was counted many times. This chain joins TRBV4-1 and TRBJ1-1, with 9 positions matching TRBD1. The junction had 7 bases not matched to a gene; V was cut back by 5 bases and J by 0 bases. Germline V lookup: CDR1 MGHRA, CDR2 YSYEKL. The CDR3 totals 16 residues. The CDR3 spells CASSKGTGTMNTEAFF. For the CDR3, the DNA is TGCGCCAGCAGCAAGGGGACAGGGACTATGAACACTGAAGCTTTCTTT.

This clonotype was seen many times. The rearrangement links TRBV20-1 to TRBJ2-5; 10 bases match TRBD2. The CDR3 covers 15 residues. The V gene end was trimmed by 2 bases and the J gene end by 4 bases; junction bases not matched to a gene: 7. The germline gives CDR1 DFQATT, CDR2 SNEGSKA (reference sequence). The CDR3 region has the DNA TGCAGTGCTAGATTCAGCGGGGGGGCCCCAGAGACCCAGTACTTC. Translating gives CSARFSGGAPETQYF.

The rearrangement links TRBV20-1 to TRBJ1-5, with D tentatively TRBD1 (5 bases). The CDR3 covers 17 residues. V was shortened by 0 bases and J by 4 bases, with 19 bases between the two germline ends. Germline V CDR1 and CDR2: DFQATT, SNEGSKA (reference sequence). Here the CDR3 reads CSARDGKGVKGNQPQHF. The CDR3, as DNA: TGCAGTGCTAGAGATGGGAAAGGTGTTAAGGGGAATCAGCCCCAGCATTTT.

This clonotype was seen only a few times. The rearrangement links TRBV6-5 to TRBJ2-1; the D is unclear. Germline values: CDR1 MNHEY, CDR2 SVGAGI. Trimming took off 5 bases at V and 2 bases at J, with 13 bases between the two ends. This CDR3 is 15 amino acids long. CDR3 coding DNA: TGTGCCAGCAGTCCCCTAGGGCAGCCCTACAATGAGCAGTTCTTC. Residues: CASSPLGQPYNEQFF.